Sequencing of this T cell receptor beta chain was carried out in a study of chemoradiotherapy in HPV16-positive cancers. Study-wide findings and caveats: Functional assays defining HPV-specific T cells used only a couple of HPV16-positive patients.

Sequenced by immunoSEQ multiplex PCR; TCRdb stores in-frame clones only, minus some. The top ten clones hold about 2.1% of a sample with about 20,000 clones, 85% to 90% of them seen once. About this clone: Its target is unknown.

Trimming stripped 4 bases from V and 3 bases from J, with 11 bases between. The CDR3 is 14 amino acids. Germline V lookup: CDR1 LNHDA, CDR2 SQIVND (reference sequence). The chain joins TRBV19 to TRBJ2-3; TRBD1 is a possible D gene (7 bases). The sequencing used blood, collected from a patient who underwent chemoradiotherapy. The clonotype was recovered from a human donor with HPV-associated anogenital cancer. CDR3 sequence reads: CASSTQGGTDTQYF. CDR3 in DNA: TGTGCCAGTAGTACTCAGGGGGGTACAGATACGCAGTATTTT.